This entry describes one TCR beta chain. No antigen is known for it. No much larger clonotype is one base removed from it; base qualities were not supplied. Systemically healthy Caucasian individuals from Russia, 39 in total and aged roughly 6 to 95 years, were included as donors. Each donor gave approximately 9.3 milliliters of peripheral blood, collected into EDTA-treated Vacutainer tubes. Ficoll-Paque density-gradient centrifugation was used to isolate PBMCs, with at least 7 million per sample. Trizol reagent was used to extract total RNA from PBMCs, with at least 5 micrograms per sample. The percentages of naive CD45RAhigh/CD27high T cells were determined by flow cytometry on a PBMC aliquot from every donor. The sample is drawn from a study of blood T cells in healthy people across ages (dated by TCRdb to 2015 to 2017). At the level of the whole study: In model experiments, template switching captured roughly one uniquely barcoded TCR beta cDNA molecule for every two T cells. Donors were grouped into four age groups: young (average roughly 17 years), middle-aged (roughly 37), aged (about 60) and long-lived (over 80). Age-related changes in TCR beta repertoire diversity were measured in the study by deep sequencing normalized with unique cDNA molecular identifiers. To avoid experimental bias, donors of different ages were spread randomly across the sequencing lanes. For two donors (one aged 18 to 29 and one aged 80 or older), the study analyzed two additional independent replicas of 1 million unique cDNA reads from the same blood draw.

The CDR3 has 17 amino acids, counting the end cysteine and phenylalanine. Left in the record is the CDR3 DNA by itself, 51 bases read in frame from the first base. CDR1 and CDR2 are read off the germline V gene as SGDLS and YYNGEE. V is reduced by 4 bases and J by 3 bases, leaving a spacing of 22 bases between them. General conclusions and limits of the study: As age increased, observed TCR beta diversity per million T cells dropped in a roughly linear way, and a significant reduction was already evident by age about 40. There was a strong correlation between observed TCR beta diversity and the percentage of naive T cells measured by flow cytometry. Estimates of total diversity from one million sequenced T cells were regarded as lower bounds and underestimates. Donor CMV infection status was unknown, potentially confounding age-related changes in expanded clonotypes. Compared with the aged group, the long-lived group had more naive CD4+ T cells, fewer expanded clones and increased TCR diversity, a pattern suggesting age selection. Bulk unsorted PBMC profiling prevented conclusive comparison of naive and antigen-experienced compartments.

The library was made by 5' RACE. Sequenced on an Illumina HiSeq 2500. A second PCR of about 7 to 12 cycles was run with a J-beta primer mix and a sample-barcoded 5' primer. A unique molecular identifier was introduced onto each TCR beta cDNA molecule by a template-switch 5' adaptor carrying 12 random nucleotides. At least 2.5 million CDR3-containing paired-end reads were obtained from each sample. First-strand cDNA was synthesized from all RNA with the Mint cDNA synthesis kit, primed by a TRBC-specific oligonucleotide. All cDNA was treated with uracil-DNA glycosylase and then went through a first 18-cycle PCR with the universal primers M1SS and BC2_uni_R. The paper's data handling went like this. For normalization, 1 million high-quality reads, each with a distinct molecular identifier, were randomly selected from each sample. Instead of being binned into consensus sequences, reads with shared molecular identifiers were discarded. MiTCR, run with a Q25 quality threshold and the strictest error-elimination algorithm, handled CDR3 identification, clonotype clustering and error correction. A nonparametric unseen species model with Euler transformation was used to estimate lower-bound total TCR beta diversity. Clones were called with MiXCR by TCRdb after fastp trimmed the public reads at Q25, and only in-frame beta chains were retained. Each entry is one CDR3 protein sequence, shown with its most common DNA and genes. The V and J calls follow TCRdb's processing rather than the paper's. The sample contains roughly 900,000 distinct CDR3 sequences, around 48% of them found a single time. The ten largest clones take up 13% of the sample.

This sequence uses TRBV9 and TRBJ1-2; no confident D gene assignment can be made. The source material was blood. This sequence originates from a man under 40 in good health. The DNA sequence reads TGTGCCAGCAGCCCATACCCCGGGTTAAAAGTCGACTATGGCTACACCTTC. It translates as CASSPYPGLKVDYGYTF.